This is a list of T cell receptor beta chains from one sample in a study of T cells in tuberculosis. The data were produced by immunoSEQ multiplex PCR, yet TCRdb's version contains in-frame clones alone and is incomplete. The repertoire holds over 30,000 clones, about 85% seen once, with over 5% in the top ten. Source: PBMCs, taken at tuberculosis diagnosis. These receptors were collected from an adult with tuberculosis. CDR3s include the opening cysteine and the closing phenylalanine or tryptophan. Each record gives: V gene, clone size, J gene, D gene, CDR3 protein, CDR3 DNA. A D gene is named only where the DNA matches it firmly. Some rows have no size entry. The others give once, few or many, or a class for an expanded clone.

TRBV5-4	.	TRBJ2-5	.	CASSLASRETQYF	TGTGCCAGCAGCTTGGCTAGCCGAGAGACCCAGTACTTC
TRBV30	once	TRBJ2-5	TRBD2	CAWPRLAGTEAQYF	TGTGCCTGGCCCAGACTAGCGGGAACAGAGGCCCAGTACTTC
TRBV6-1	.	TRBJ1-4	TRBD1	CASRGTGAYEKLFF	TGTGCCAGCAGGGGGACAGGGGCCTATGAAAAACTGTTTTTT
TRBV6-1	.	TRBJ1-1	.	CASSEQGNKGTEAFF	TGTGCCAGCAGTGAACAGGGAAACAAAGGCACTGAAGCTTTCTTT
TRBV28	.	TRBJ1-4	.	CASSRPGLTNSNEKLFF	TGTGCCAGCAGCCGCCCCGGCCTGACAAATTCTAATGAAAAACTGTTTTTT
TRBV10-2	.	TRBJ1-6	TRBD1	CASTPGDRELNSPLHF	TGCGCCAGCACCCCTGGGGACAGAGAACTAAATTCACCCCTCCACTTT
TRBV6-5	.	TRBJ1-5	TRBD1	CASRSGTGGNQPQHF	TGTGCCAGCAGGTCCGGGACAGGGGGCAATCAGCCCCAGCATTTT
TRBV5-1	.	TRBJ1-1	.	CASSLESMGSEAFF	TGCGCCAGCAGCTTGGAATCGATGGGCAGTGAAGCTTTCTTT
TRBV14	.	TRBJ2-7	.	CASSQDTLVFYEQYF	TGTGCCAGCAGCCAAGATACACTAGTTTTCTACGAGCAGTACTTC
TRBV6-1	.	TRBJ1-5	.	CASKGTPREHF	TGTGCCAGCAAAGGGACACCTCGAGAGCATTTT
TRBV28	.	TRBJ1-3	TRBD1	CASSPLGQGGNTIYF	TGTGCCAGCAGCCCGCTTGGACAGGGAGGAAACACCATATATTTT
TRBV11-2	.	TRBJ2-7	TRBD1	CASSLGRQGAYEQYF	TGTGCCAGCAGCTTAGGACGACAGGGAGCCTACGAGCAGTACTTC
TRBV12-5	.	TRBJ1-5	TRBD1	CASAIGQAEQPQHF	TGTGCTAGTGCCATTGGACAGGCTGAGCAGCCCCAGCATTTT
TRBV5-1	.	TRBJ2-7	TRBD1	CASSLVAGGYSSYEQYF	TGCGCCAGCAGCTTGGTCGCAGGGGGTTACAGCTCCTACGAGCAGTACTTC
TRBV4-3	.	TRBJ2-1	.	CASSQDFSWRANEQFF	TGCGCCAGCAGCCAAGATTTTTCCTGGAGAGCCAATGAGCAGTTCTTC
TRBV28	.	TRBJ1-2	.	CASSLYSDYGYTF	TGTGCCAGCAGTTTATACAGTGACTATGGCTACACCTTC
TRBV7-2	.	TRBJ2-2	.	CASSSAKSTGELFF	TGTGCCAGCAGCTCAGCCAAGAGTACCGGGGAGCTGTTTTTT
TRBV6-5	.	TRBJ1-1	.	CASSYVRGGEAFF	TGTGCCAGCAGTTACGTCCGCGGGGGTGAAGCTTTCTTT
TRBV21-1	.	TRBJ1-2	.	CASSTRTGVLFYGYTF	TGTGCCAGCAGCACCCGGACAGGGGTCCTGTTCTATGGCTACACCTTC